This T cell receptor beta chain was recorded in a study of cytomegalovirus exposure and HLA in healthy donors. This clone came up a few times. V shed 5 bases and J 8 bases; nucleotides not matched to a gene: 5. Looked up from germline, CDR1 is MNHEY and CDR2 is SVGAGI. This CDR3 is built from 13 residues. Primers included in the PCR were 60 Vbeta and 13 Jbeta primers. The repertoire was sequenced with immunoSEQ multiplex PCR; TCRdb's copy has only in-frame clones and lacks some. This sample has around 130,000 clones, with just over 75% found just once. The sequenced material came from PBMCs. The rearrangement links TRBV6-5 to TRBJ1-2; 10 bases map to TRBD1. The source of this sequence is a woman aged 50 to 60 in good health and CMV-seronegative. The CDR3: CASSKGQGLGYTF. The CDR3 coding sequence is TGTGCCAGCAGTAAGGGACAGGGGTTGGGCTACACCTTC.